The 29 T cell receptor beta chains below come from one sample, sequenced in a study of metastatic and nonmetastatic thyroid tumors. The entire patient cohort was treatment-naive prior to thyroid surgery. Via MiXCR, TCRdb re-called the PCR reads. The table records under 35,000 clones, roughly a quarter of them present only once. The specimen sequenced was blood. Source of these receptors: a female donor with papillary thyroid cancer or a benign thyroid nodule (not recorded which). Some clones in this sample may be carry-over from other donors' samples.

This clone was observed many times. This sequence joins TRBV24-1 and TRBJ2-3; D not resolved. V lost 6 bases, J lost 3 bases, and 9 bases lay in between. The CDR3 runs 13 residues. CDR1 is KGHDR, CDR2 SFDVKD, per germline. Written as DNA, the CDR3 is TGTGCCACCAGTATAGAGAGGACAGATACGCAGTATTTT. It is translated as CATSIERTDTQYF.

V and J are TRBV19 and TRBJ2-1, with 11 bases fitting TRBD2. The germline V gene encodes CDR1 LNHDA and CDR2 SQIVND (reference sequence). The CDR3 totals 16 residues. V trimming: 3 bases; J trimming: 5 bases; junction bases outside the gene matches: 6. The DNA of the CDR3 is TGTGCCAGTAGTATGGGCCTAGCGGGAGGAGACAATGAGCAGTTCTTC. Encoded protein: CASSMGLAGGDNEQFF.

This clone was picked up many times. The V gene is TRBV28, the J gene TRBJ1-3, with TRBD1 matching 8 bases. The CDR3 sequence is 19 residues long. The trim removed 5 bases at V and 0 bases at J, leaving 15 bases unmatched. The germline gives CDR1 MDHEN, CDR2 SYDVKM. CDR3: CASSTRTGTSLFSGNTIYF. CDR3 coding DNA: TGTGCCAGCAGTACAAGGACAGGGACCTCCCTTTTCTCTGGAAACACCATATATTTT. Looking up the rest from reference TRBV28 and TRBJ1-3 gives the full variable domain: DVKVTQSSRYLVKRTGEKVFLECVQDMDHENMFWYRQDPGLGLRLIYFSYDVKMKEKGDIPEGYSVSREKKERFSLILESASTNQTSMYLCASSTRTGTSLFSGNTIYFGEGSWLTVV.

The chain uses TRBV18 and TRBJ1-2, with 8 bases fitting TRBD1. V was clipped by 5 bases and J by 3 bases; unmatched bases: 5. This CDR3 spans 14 amino acids. Germline assignment: CDR1 KGHSH and CDR2 LQKENI. The CDR3 here is CASSLDREDYGYTF. The CDR3 nucleotides are TGTGCCAGCTCATTGGACAGGGAGGACTATGGCTACACCTTC.

There are a few counts of this clone. The genes are TRBV28 and TRBJ2-7, with D possibly being TRBD2 (6 bases). CDR1 is MDHEN, CDR2 SYDVKM, per germline. V was clipped by 5 bases and J by 0 bases, with 11 bases between them. CDR3 length: 14 residues. The CDR3 DNA reads as TGTGCCAGCAGTATTGGGGGGAGCTCCTACGAGCAGTACTTC. Its protein product is CASSIGGSSYEQYF.

This clone was seen repeatedly, ten times or more. The chain joins TRBV3-1 to TRBJ1-2; D gene unclear. The germline V gene has CDR1 LGHDT and CDR2 YNNKEL (reference sequence). This CDR3 is 12 amino acids long. Trimming left V 3 bases short and J 2 bases short, with 4 bases between. CDR3 sequence (DNA): TGTGCCAGCAGCCAGAAAAACTATGGCTACACCTTC. Translated: CASSQKNYGYTF.

This clone is medium-sized within its sample. The V gene is TRBV7-8, the J gene TRBJ2-7, with D perhaps being TRBD1 or TRBD2 (5 bases each). This CDR3 spans 15 amino acids. Trimming took off 3 bases at V and 0 bases at J, with 12 bases between the two ends. CDR1 SGHVS and CDR2 FQNEAQ come from the germline V gene. CDR3 DNA: TGTGCCAGCAGCTTTTACGGGACCACCTCCTACGAGCAGTACTTC. Translating gives CASSFYGTTSYEQYF.

The rearrangement uses TRBV20-1 and TRBJ2-1; D tentatively reads TRBD1 or TRBD2 (5 bases each). The germline gives CDR1 DFQATT, CDR2 SNEGSKA (reference sequence). The CDR3 contains 16 residues. The V and J ends lost 8 bases and 7 bases respectively, with 27 bases between them. The chain's CDR3 is CSLEGSTGDHRNEQFF. For the CDR3, the DNA is TGCAGTCTCGAGGGGTCTACCGGTGATCACCGAAATGAGCAGTTCTTC.

This clone was counted ten times or more. This sequence may be a read error, since a much larger clone differs from it by one base. The sample contains more than one DNA sequence encoding this CDR3. J is TRBJ2-5 and V is TRBV7-2; D not resolved. This CDR3 is 13 amino acids long. Germline CDR1 is SGHTA and CDR2 is FQGNSA. The CDR3: CASSPSVQETQYF. CDR3 DNA sequence: TGTGCCAGCAGCCCCTCAGTCCAAGAGACCCAATACTTC.

The table lists this clone with many counts. A much larger clone sits a single nucleotide away, making a read error possible. The J gene is TRBJ2-7, the V gene TRBV3-1; D remains unclear. Trimming removed 1 base from V and 3 bases from J, with 10 bases in between. Germline CDR1 is LGHDT and CDR2 is YNNKEL (reference sequence). CDR3 size: 14 residues. The CDR3 DNA follows: TGTGCCAGCAGCCAAGCGGGTGGCAGCTACGAGCAGTACTTC. Translation gives CASSQAGGSYEQYF.

This clone was found once. The chain is built from TRBV20-1 and TRBJ2-7, with 11 nucleotides matching TRBD1. This CDR3 is built from 15 residues. With V trimmed by 6 bases and J by 2 bases, 9 bases remained unmatched. CDR1 and CDR2 (germline): DFQATT, SNEGSKA (reference sequence). The CDR3 nucleotides read TGCAGTGCCTCCGGACAGGGGGCGCGAGCCTACGAGCAGTACTTC. Translating gives CSASGQGARAYEQYF.

The sample holds many counts of this clone. The rearrangement links TRBV3-1 to TRBJ2-3; D might be TRBD2 (5 bases). With 1 base removed from V and 15 bases from J, the gap between germline ends came to 17 bases. The CDR3 has 13 amino acids. Per germline, CDR1 LGHDT and CDR2 YNNKEL (reference sequence). CDR3 nucleotide sequence: TGTGCCAGCAGCCAAGGACCCCGCTCAAGCGGTTATTTT. Encoded protein: CASSQGPRSSGYF.

This clone was found a few times. The CDR3 spells CATWTGGVNQPQHF. CDR3 nucleotide sequence: TGTGCCACCTGGACAGGGGGCGTAAATCAGCCCCAGCATTTT. The chain combines TRBV24-1 with TRBJ1-5; 11 bases are shared with TRBD1. CDR1 and CDR2 from the germline V gene are KGHDR and SFDVKD. This CDR3 spans 14 amino acids. V lost 9 bases, J lost 4 bases, and 4 bases stayed unmatched.

This CDR3 is CASSRSTIGADTQYF. The CDR3 nucleotides read TGTGCCAGCAGCCGGAGTACGATTGGCGCAGATACGCAGTATTTT. The V call is TRBV6-1, the J call TRBJ2-3; D not resolved. Germline CDR1 and CDR2: MNHNS and SASEGT. The V end lost 6 bases, the J end lost 4 bases, and 17 bases lay between the germline ends. The CDR3 totals 15 residues.

This clone came up a few times. The chain is built from TRBV6-1 and TRBJ2-2; tentative D call: TRBD2 (5 bases). Looked up from germline, CDR1 is MNHNS and CDR2 is SASEGT. V was shortened by 4 bases and J by 6 bases, with 18 bases between the two germline ends. The CDR3 length is 16 residues. The CDR3 spells CASSADPGKNSGELFF. The CDR3 nucleotides read TGTGCCAGCAGTGCTGACCCGGGGAAAAACTCCGGGGAGCTGTTTTTT.

This clone was seen ten or more times. The chain combines TRBV2 with TRBJ2-5; 7 bases map to TRBD1. The CDR3 totals 13 residues. Germline CDR1 reads SNHLY; CDR2 reads FYNNEI. V shed 5 bases, J shed 1 base, and the junction held 1 base outside the gene matches. CDR3: CASSRDSQETQYF. CDR3 DNA: TGTGCCAGCAGTCGGGACAGCCAAGAGACCCAGTACTTC.

This clone was seen ten or more times. The chain recombines TRBV18 with TRBJ2-2; the match to TRBD2 covers 11 bases. The CDR3 is 15 residues long. Trimming at V came to 4 bases and at J to 8 bases, leaving 6 bases not matched to a gene. In germline, CDR1 is KGHSH, CDR2 LQKENI. This CDR3 is CASSQQLAGEGELFF. The CDR3 nucleotides are TGTGCCAGCTCACAGCAACTAGCGGGAGAAGGGGAGCTGTTTTTT.

V gene TRBV28 combines with J gene TRBJ2-7; 9 bases are shared with TRBD1. V gave up 5 bases and J gave up 9 bases; unmatched junction bases: 17. The CDR3 contains 16 residues. CDR1 is MDHEN, CDR2 SYDVKM, per germline. This CDR3 is CASSPGDRDFGTAQYF. Written as DNA, the CDR3 is TGTGCCAGCAGTCCGGGGGACAGGGATTTTGGTACCGCGCAGTACTTC.

To note about this clone: This sequence may be a read error, since a much larger clone differs from it by one base. Other DNA sequences in this specimen translate into the identical CDR3. The chain combines TRBV5-4 with TRBJ2-3, with TRBD2 matching over 7 bases. Germline CDR1 and CDR2: SGHNT and YYREEE (reference sequence). The CDR3 runs to 16 residues. CDR3: CASSLGGGPRRDTQYF. The CDR3 DNA follows: TGTGCCAGCAGCTTGGGGGGAGGGCCAAGGAGGGATACACAGTATTTT. The full variable domain, its missing parts supplied by reference TRBV5-4 and TRBJ2-3, is ETGVTQSPTHLIKTRGQQVTLRCSSQSGHNTVSWYQQALGQGPQFIFQYYREEENGRGNFPPRFSGLQFPNYSSELNVNALELDDSALYLCASSLGGGPRRDTQYFGPGTRLTVL.

This clone was recorded a few times. CDR3 in amino acids: CASSGTIGMAGNTGELFF. The CDR3, as DNA: TGTGCCAGCAGTGGGACTATCGGGATGGCGGGGAACACCGGGGAGCTGTTTTTT. This chain uses TRBV6-4 with TRBJ2-2, with D perhaps matching TRBD2 (6 bases). The V gene lost 4 bases and the J gene lost 1 base, with 19 bases spanning the gap. Per the germline V gene, CDR1 is MRHNA and CDR2 is SNTAGT. CDR3 size: 18 residues.

This chain uses TRBV7-2 with TRBJ1-5; the D gene is possibly TRBD1 (6 bases). The length of the CDR3 is 14 residues. V was cut by 4 bases and J by 4 bases, with 11 bases left in between. Per the germline V gene, CDR1 is SGHTA and CDR2 is FQGNSA. CDR3 residues: CASSYRQVNQPQHF. CDR3 in DNA: TGTGCCAGCAGCTACAGACAGGTGAATCAGCCCCAGCATTTT.

Within the sample, this clone is medium-sized. Other DNA sequences in the same sample also yield this CDR3. The chain couples TRBV6-1 to TRBJ1-2; TRBD1 is a possible D gene (5 bases). Looked up from germline, CDR1 is MNHNS and CDR2 is SASEGT. The CDR3 spans 17 residues. Trimming left V 6 bases short and J 6 bases short, with 26 bases between. CDR3: CASRPRWRGAGGHGYTF. The CDR3 nucleotides are TGTGCCAGCAGACCCCGATGGAGGGGCGCGGGTGGCCATGGCTACACCTTC.

This clone was observed many times. V and J are TRBV6-5 and TRBJ2-2, with D perhaps TRBD2 (7 bases). Trimming took off 2 bases at V and 5 bases at J, with 15 bases between the two ends. The germline V gene encodes CDR1 MNHEY and CDR2 SVGAGI. The CDR3 is 16 residues long. The CDR3 DNA is TGTGCCAGCAGTTACGCCCCTAGGGGGGGGACCGGGGAGCTGTTTTTT. Its protein is CASSYAPRGGTGELFF.

The V call is TRBV5-1, the J call TRBJ2-7; no definite D call. V gave up 0 bases and J gave up 0 bases, with 10 bases separating them. CDR1 and CDR2 (germline): SGHRS, YFSETQ. The length of the CDR3 is 15 residues. DNA of the CDR3: TGCGCCAGCAGCTTGGGCAGGTCCCTCTCCTACGAGCAGTACTTC. This encodes CASSLGRSLSYEQYF.

The chain carries TRBV12-3 or TRBV12-4 and TRBJ2-7, with D unclear. The CDR3 consists of 11 residues. V lost 3 bases to trimming and J lost 3 bases, with 3 bases between them. This CDR3 is CASSFYYEQYF. The CDR3 DNA follows: TGTGCCAGCAGTTTCTACTACGAGCAGTACTTC.

The chain employs TRBV13 and TRBJ2-1; weak D call: TRBD2 (5 bases). Germline loops: CDR1 PRHDT, CDR2 FYEKMQ (reference sequence). V was cut by 4 bases and J by 8 bases, with 9 bases left in between. CDR3 size: 12 residues. For the CDR3, the DNA is TGTGCCAGCAGCTCTAGCCTGCATGAGCAGTTCTTC. Protein sequence: CASSSSLHEQFF.

The chain has TRBV20-1 and TRBJ2-7; D is undetermined. V was trimmed by 3 bases and J by 5 bases, leaving 14 bases between them. The CDR3 is made up of 13 amino acids. Looked up from germline, CDR1 is DFQATT and CDR2 is SNEGSKA (reference sequence). CDR3 DNA sequence: TGCAGTGCTAGGGGAAACGGCCTCAACGAGCAGTACTTC. The encoded protein is CSARGNGLNEQYF.

The sample holds many counts of this clone. This CDR3 is also generated by other DNA sequences in the sample. This sequence joins TRBV9 and TRBJ1-4; perhaps TRBD1 as D (6 bases). Germline values: CDR1 SGDLS, CDR2 YYNGEE. V was cut by 0 bases and J by 7 bases, with 13 bases left in between. The CDR3 extends over 15 amino acids. Here the CDR3 reads CASSVGGGKGEKLFF. CDR3 DNA: TGTGCCAGCAGCGTAGGAGGGGGGAAGGGTGAAAAACTGTTTTTT.

This clone was recorded a few times. The chain links TRBV6-6 to TRBJ1-2; 10 bases align to TRBD1. CDR3 length: 16 amino acids. V was pared by 2 bases and J by 0 bases, with 3 bases of the junction left unmatched. Germline CDR1 MNHNY, CDR2 SVGAGI (reference sequence). CDR3 residues: CASSYLGQGANYGYTF. In DNA, the CDR3 is TGTGCCAGCAGTTACCTCGGACAGGGGGCTAACTATGGCTACACCTTC.